This T cell receptor beta chain was captured in a study of tumor and adjacent non-tumor tissue in lung cancer. TCRbeta libraries were built with three rounds of nested PCR, modified from ARM-PCR. Each CDR3 protein is one row after TCRdb ran MiXCR on the multiplex PCR reads. Seen here are about 79,000 distinct CDR3 sequences, over 60% observed once, and the top ten hold about 9.5%. The template was RNA from unsorted bulk tissue. V lost 6 bases and J 4 bases, leaving 22 bases between the germline ends. CDR1 is DFQATT, CDR2 SNEGSKA, per germline (reference sequence). The CDR3 is 16 residues long. The sequenced sample consisted of lung tumor tissue. The receptor comes from a woman in her forties with non-small cell lung cancer. The rearrangement joins TRBV20-1 to TRBJ2-4; a weak D match, TRBD2 (6 bases). Written as DNA, the CDR3 is TGCAGTGCCCCAACCCCCCGGGGGAGGATTAAAAACATTCAGTACTTC. Its translation: CSAPTPRGRIKNIQYF.